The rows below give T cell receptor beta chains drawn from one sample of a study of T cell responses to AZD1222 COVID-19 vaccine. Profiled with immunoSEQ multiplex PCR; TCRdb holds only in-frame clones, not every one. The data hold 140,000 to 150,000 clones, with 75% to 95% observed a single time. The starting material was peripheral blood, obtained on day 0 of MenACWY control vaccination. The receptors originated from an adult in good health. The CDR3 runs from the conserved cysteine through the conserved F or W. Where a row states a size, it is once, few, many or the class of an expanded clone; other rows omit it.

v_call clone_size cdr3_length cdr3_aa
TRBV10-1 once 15 CASSGFSTLTGELFF
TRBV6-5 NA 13 CASTRDKNTEAFF
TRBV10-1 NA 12 CASSASGGELFF
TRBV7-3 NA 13 CASSLNRQETQYF
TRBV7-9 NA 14 CASSLEVSDYGYTF
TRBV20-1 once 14 CSASKGHLNTEAFF
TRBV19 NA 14 CASSPRTSSYEQYF
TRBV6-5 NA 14 CASSYGPAGTEAFF
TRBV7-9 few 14 CASSWGTGGTEAFF
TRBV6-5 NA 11 CASGDHSEAFF
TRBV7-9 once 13 CASSRTSGETQYF
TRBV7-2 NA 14 CASSFVKGSHGYTF